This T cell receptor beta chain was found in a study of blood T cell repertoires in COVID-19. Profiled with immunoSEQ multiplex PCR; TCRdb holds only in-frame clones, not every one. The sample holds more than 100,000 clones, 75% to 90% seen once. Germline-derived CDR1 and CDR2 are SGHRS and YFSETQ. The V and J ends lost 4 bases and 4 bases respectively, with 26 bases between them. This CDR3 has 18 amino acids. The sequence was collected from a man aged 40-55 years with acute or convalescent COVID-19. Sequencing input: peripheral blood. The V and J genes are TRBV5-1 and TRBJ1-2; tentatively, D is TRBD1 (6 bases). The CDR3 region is CASSRVLGADQGIYGYTF. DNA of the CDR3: TGCGCCAGCAGCCGCGTTCTGGGGGCAGACCAGGGGATCTATGGCTACACCTTC.